This is a list of T cell receptor beta chains from one sample in a study of T cells in localized non-small cell lung cancer. Some clones are missing from TCRdb's copy, which holds only in-frame ones; the method was immunoSEQ multiplex PCR. The sample shows around 35,000 clones, 93% of them seen only once. The sequences come from peripheral blood, collected before any cancer treatment. These receptor sequences come from an older female donor with stage I lung adenocarcinoma. Each CDR3 is given with its conserved first and last residue. Size values are once, few and many counts, or a class for expanded clones, and some rows have none.

cdr3_aa v_call clone_size
CASSSPELAGSSYNEQFF TRBV27 .
CASSHLAGHSQETQYF TRBV4-3 .
CASSAPGRGTTDTQYF TRBV5-8 .
CASSLTPGLSNEQFF TRBV7-3 .
CSALDPWATEAFF TRBV29-1 once
CASTGSSGDGYTF TRBV5-1 once
CASGDRVGQPQHF TRBV25-1 .
CASSPRDRGLGETQYF TRBV11-2 .
CASSIWTGTGELFF TRBV7-2 .
CASSFGEGRGNQPQHF TRBV19 .
CASSDHRGLDGYTF TRBV27 .
CASSQAGTSPEQFF TRBV5-1 .
CASSISGLAGGRGTQYF TRBV9 .
CASSYRRGRSETQYF TRBV6-5 .
CASRGTPADSGELFF TRBV19 .
CASSQVSSGSYEQYF TRBV27 .
CASSQDGIAGGPYNEQFF TRBV4-1 .
CASSLVTGGASGYTF TRBV19 .
CVTRSSGNTIYF TRBV28 .
CSAEQGSLEAFF TRBV29-1 medium-sized
CASSLELVAGAKNIQYF TRBV7-9 once
CASTRGYTRGNIQYF TRBV6-5 .
CASINPGQTYGYTF TRBV19 .
CASSPFVFRSEAFF TRBV9 .
CSVLRRAGSYNEQFF TRBV29-1 once
CASSTRGGTGANVLTF TRBV9 .
CASSESLQQREPQHF TRBV10-2 .
CASSDNQVAPIEKLFF TRBV25-1 .
CASSKDRGRGLGNQPQHF TRBV19 .
CASSWAQLQNTEAFF TRBV7-2 once
CASSLGRANQPQHF TRBV13 .
CASSLSRTGTANYGYTF TRBV7-3 .
CASSPRGSSYNEQFF TRBV7-9 .